Below, 5 T cell receptor beta chains from the same sample are listed, as sequenced in a study of shared clonotypes between healthy human individuals (TCRdb year 2020). The method behind the library was the immunoSEQ multiplex PCR assay. Not all clones reach the TCRdb copy of this immuneACCESS table, which keeps in-frame sequences only. Checked studies attribute under half of the gap to unresolved V genes and leave the rest unexplained. The sample has about 2.1 million clones on record, 85% to 95% of them singletons. More than 1.5% of the sample is in the top ten clones. CD8 naive samples were obtained by positive selection for CCR7 among CD45RO-negative cells, yielding a CD45RA+CCR7+ population from which TemRA cells were excluded. Sequencing was done on a sample of naive CD8+ T cells from PBMCs. The cell subset or site label of this sample denotes: CD45RA+CCR7+. The receptors shown here come from a man between 18 and 35 years old in good health. Some clones in this sample may be carry-over from other donors' samples.

The DNA of the CDR3 is TGTGCCACGCGGGGAACGGGAAACACCATATATTTT. Amino acid sequence: CATRGTGNTIYF. V is TRBV6-1 and J is TRBJ1-3, with no clear D. Trimming shortened V by 10 bases and J by 4 bases, and 11 bases separated the two germline ends. Germline loops: CDR1 MNHNS, CDR2 SASEGT. The CDR3 is 12 amino acids.

This clone was recorded once. This chain uses TRBV19 with TRBJ1-3; maybe TRBD1 (6 bases). The V end was cut by 4 bases, the J end by 2 bases, with 9 bases between. Germline CDR1 reads LNHDA; CDR2 reads SQIVND (reference sequence). The CDR3 has 14 residues. Written as DNA, the CDR3 is TGTGCCAGTAGTAGCCCAGGGGCTGGAAACACCATATATTTT. It is translated as CASSSPGAGNTIYF.

The rearrangement uses TRBV28 and TRBJ2-4, with D tentatively TRBD2 (5 bases). Trimming removed 8 bases from V and 6 bases from J, with 8 bases in between. Germline assignment: CDR1 MDHEN and CDR2 SYDVKM. This CDR3 region has 11 residues. The CDR3 DNA reads as TGTGCCAGCGGCCGGGGAAACATTCAGTACTTC. Translated: CASGRGNIQYF.

The chain uses TRBV18 and TRBJ2-5; 12 nucleotides match TRBD1. The CDR3 spans 14 residues. CDR1 is KGHSH, CDR2 LQKENI, per germline. V shed 9 bases and J 5 bases; nucleotides not matched to a gene: 7. DNA for the CDR3: TGTGCCAGTTTCCGGGACAGGGGGCTGGAGACCCAGTACTTC. It specifies CASFRDRGLETQYF.

This chain connects TRBV14 to TRBJ1-6, with TRBD1 identical over 9 bases. This CDR3 has 15 residues. The trim removed 5 bases at V and 6 bases at J, leaving 5 bases unmatched. The germline V gene has CDR1 SGHDN and CDR2 FVKESK. Here the CDR3 reads CASSEGTGINSPLHF. CDR3 nucleotides: TGTGCCAGCAGCGAGGGGACAGGGATTAATTCACCCCTCCACTTT. Full variable domain (rest looked up from reference TRBV14 and TRBJ1-6): EAGVTQFPSHSVIEKGQTVTLRCDPISGHDNLYWYRRVMGKEIKFLLHFVKESKQDESGMPNNRFLAERTGGTYSTLKVQPAELEDSGVYFCASSEGTGINSPLHFGNGTRLTVT.